The clone carrying this T cell receptor (beta chain) turned up a few times. Original data processing: Using reference gene primer amplification, nucleated cell counts were estimated. The protocol was immunoSEQ multiplex PCR, while the TCRdb copy is restricted to in-frame clones and leaves out a portion. For V, J and clone size, that table is used; D and trimming come from the DNA. The table has some 110,000 clones, 70% to 90% seen once. The sample belongs to a study of blood T cell repertoires in COVID-19. As for the study in general: Samples taken during acute and convalescent COVID-19 were collected in the United States, Italy and Spain. The analysed material was cDNA or gDNA that came from T cells, B-cell-depleted T cells, or PBMCs.

This sequence was found in a man in his 70s who had recovered from COVID-19. The sequenced material came from peripheral blood.

CDR3 nucleotide sequence: TGTGCCAGCAAACAGGGGGCTGGGGCCAACGTCCTGACTTTC. Its protein product is CASKQGAGANVLTF. The genes are TRBV6-5 and TRBJ2-6, with 8 bases identical to TRBD1. Germline trimming cut 7 bases from V and 2 bases from J; bases unmatched to any gene: 1. The length of the CDR3 is 14 residues. Germline CDR1 MNHEY, CDR2 SVGAGI.